This T cell receptor (beta chain) was captured in a study of T-cell memory formation after mild COVID-19. General observations from the study: Clones from the second wave (peaking day 37) had unconfirmed SARS-CoV-2 specificity. Day 15 to 85 contracting clones showed balanced CD4/CD8; day 15 to 37 expanders favored CD4+. Memory from before infection featured some responding clones, which suggests cross-reactive memory joined.

This clonotype was recorded many times. Its antigen remains unidentified. Germline lookup yields CDR1 LNHDA and CDR2 SQIVND (reference sequence). V was pared by 3 bases and J by 4 bases, with 6 bases of the junction left unmatched. CDR3 length: 14 residues. TCRdb processed the 5' RACE reads anew with MiXCR; each CDR3 protein has one entry. The sample records roughly 200,000 distinct CDR3 sequences, 16% being singletons. The source material was PBMCs or a T cell subset sorted from them (not recorded which). The gene calls are TRBV19 and TRBJ2-7; TRBD2 matches 7 bases. The origin of this receptor is an adult woman who had mild COVID-19 (a few samples of this study predate the infection). Cell type and time point are not known. The CDR3 reads CASSINPGGYEQYF. Here the CDR3 DNA reads TGTGCCAGTAGTATCAATCCGGGGGGATACGAGCAGTACTTC.